A selection of T cell receptor beta chains follows, all from one sample in a study of blood T cell repertoires in COVID-19. The assay was immunoSEQ multiplex PCR, and TCRdb's table has in-frame clones only and misses some. Of about 280,000 clones in the sample, roughly nine tenths were seen once. Sequenced material: PBMCs or T cells enriched from blood (not recorded which). These receptors came from a woman aged 55-70 years who had recovered from COVID-19. CDR3s leave out the opening cysteine and the closing phenylalanine or tryptophan. A D gene is named only where the DNA matches it firmly.

J: TRBJ2-5; length: 11; D: TRBD2; V: TRBV24-1; CDR3: ATGLAGAETQY
J: TRBJ1-4; length: 13; D: TRBD1; V: TRBV7-9; CDR3: ASSPRQGSYEKLF
J: TRBJ1-1; length: 11; D: NA; V: TRBV12-3/TRBV12-4; CDR3: ASSPSGTLGAF
J: TRBJ2-1; length: 13; D: TRBD2; V: TRBV4-1; CDR3: ASSQIAGVFNEQF
J: TRBJ2-5; length: 13; D: NA; V: TRBV7-8; CDR3: ASSWRAGAAETQY
J: TRBJ2-3; length: 13; D: NA; V: TRBV19; CDR3: ASSRGGGTPDTQY
J: TRBJ1-4; length: 12; D: NA; V: TRBV28; CDR3: ASSSPLQGRRLF
J: TRBJ1-4; length: 10; D: NA; V: TRBV12-5; CDR3: ASGLSSEKLF
J: TRBJ2-7; length: 12; D: TRBD1; V: TRBV6-1; CDR3: ASSKGQGSYEQY
J: TRBJ1-4; length: 13; D: TRBD1; V: TRBV11-1; CDR3: ASSLNRGPYEKLF
J: TRBJ2-3; length: 13; D: TRBD1; V: TRBV18; CDR3: ASSPDRGFTDTQY
J: TRBJ1-5; length: 10; D: NA; V: TRBV30; CDR3: AWDGGVQPQH
J: TRBJ2-1; length: 9; D: NA; V: TRBV7-9; CDR3: ASSLLNEQF
J: TRBJ1-1; length: 12; D: NA; V: TRBV18; CDR3: ASSPYDPGTEAF
J: TRBJ2-5; length: 11; D: NA; V: TRBV5-1; CDR3: ASSSPGLETQY
J: TRBJ1-3; length: 13; D: NA; V: TRBV28; CDR3: ASSLRGISGNTIY
J: TRBJ2-1; length: 15; D: NA; V: TRBV24-1; CDR3: ATSDPEVASSYNEQF
J: TRBJ2-3; length: 17; D: TRBD2; V: TRBV5-5; CDR3: ASSLSAARTSGMLDTQY
J: TRBJ2-3; length: 12; D: TRBD2; V: TRBV3-1/TRBV3-2; CDR3: ASSQGSGRDTQY
J: TRBJ2-1; length: 12; D: NA; V: TRBV24-1; CDR3: ATSDLLGGNEQF
J: TRBJ2-7; length: 12; D: TRBD2; V: TRBV29-1; CDR3: SVESGRASHEQY
J: TRBJ2-1; length: 11; D: NA; V: TRBV24-1; CDR3: ATKRRGRNEQF
J: TRBJ2-3; length: 14; D: NA; V: TRBV21-1; CDR3: ASSKLDRAEADTQY
J: TRBJ2-7; length: 12; D: NA; V: TRBV27; CDR3: ASAFAPGWYEQY
J: TRBJ1-1; length: 10; D: NA; V: TRBV9; CDR3: ASSSTGTEAF
J: TRBJ1-1; length: 11; D: NA; V: TRBV24-1; CDR3: ATSEGGRAEAF
J: TRBJ1-6; length: 10; D: NA; V: TRBV6-5; CDR3: ASRDTNSPLH
J: TRBJ1-1; length: 12; D: TRBD1; V: TRBV19; CDR3: ASSRTGENTEAF
J: TRBJ1-1; length: 11; D: NA; V: TRBV5-1; CDR3: ASSPYVRTEAF
J: TRBJ2-7; length: 13; D: TRBD2; V: TRBV11-3; CDR3: ASSLGLAANYEQY
J: TRBJ1-5; length: 11; D: TRBD1; V: TRBV28; CDR3: ASRSSRGQPQH
J: TRBJ1-5; length: 11; D: TRBD1; V: TRBV18; CDR3: ASSPGQDQPQH
J: TRBJ1-1; length: 12; D: TRBD1; V: TRBV19; CDR3: ASSEWTGSPEAF
J: TRBJ1-1; length: 13; D: TRBD1; V: TRBV28; CDR3: ASSPGTGGNTEAF
J: TRBJ2-7; length: 13; D: NA; V: TRBV5-1; CDR3: ASSVGDNTKYEQY
J: TRBJ1-1; length: 12; D: NA; V: TRBV7-9; CDR3: ASSLHGLNTEAF
J: TRBJ1-1; length: 12; D: NA; V: TRBV19; CDR3: ASSIVGVSTEAF
J: TRBJ2-1; length: 15; D: TRBD2; V: TRBV12-5; CDR3: ASGDPGLAGSYNEQF
J: TRBJ1-1; length: 11; D: TRBD1; V: TRBV29-1; CDR3: SVTQNWDSEAF
J: TRBJ2-2; length: 15; D: NA; V: TRBV9; CDR3: ASSVGHPATDTGELF
J: TRBJ1-1; length: 12; D: TRBD1; V: TRBV5-6; CDR3: ASSRGQGSTEAF
J: TRBJ1-6; length: 15; D: TRBD1; V: TRBV5-1; CDR3: ASSLSGTGVDNSPLH
J: TRBJ1-2; length: 10; D: NA; V: TRBV3-1/TRBV3-2; CDR3: ASSQGGRGYT
J: TRBJ1-4; length: 12; D: NA; V: TRBV7-9; CDR3: ASSVGHVDEKLF
J: TRBJ1-1; length: 14; D: TRBD1; V: TRBV27; CDR3: ASSPGTGDWGTEAF
J: TRBJ1-1; length: 10; D: NA; V: TRBV29-1; CDR3: SVERQGTEAF
J: TRBJ1-1; length: 13; D: NA; V: TRBV7-9; CDR3: ASSGASRAGTEAF
J: TRBJ2-3; length: 14; D: TRBD1; V: TRBV11-3; CDR3: ASSLRRDSGPDTQY
J: TRBJ2-3; length: 9; D: NA; V: TRBV11-3; CDR3: ASSDNHLQY
J: TRBJ2-1; length: 9; D: NA; V: TRBV29-1; CDR3: SASVNNEQF
J: TRBJ2-3; length: 16; D: NA; V: TRBV6-1; CDR3: ASSEALIGRGSTDTQY
J: TRBJ2-1; length: 14; D: NA; V: TRBV24-1; CDR3: ATSDRWETAYNEQF
J: TRBJ1-5; length: 12; D: NA; V: TRBV3-1/TRBV3-2; CDR3: ASSQGTLDQPQH
J: TRBJ1-2; length: 12; D: NA; V: TRBV28; CDR3: ASSLSSGGYGYT
J: TRBJ2-7; length: 11; D: TRBD2; V: TRBV6-5; CDR3: ASGGGSSYEQY
J: TRBJ2-3; length: 14; D: TRBD2; V: TRBV28; CDR3: ASSLIPAGGPDTQY
J: TRBJ2-7; length: 12; D: NA; V: TRBV30; CDR3: AWEGSGSSYEQY
J: TRBJ2-2; length: 12; D: NA; V: TRBV9; CDR3: ASSVVVNTGELF
J: TRBJ2-7; length: 14; D: NA; V: TRBV28; CDR3: ASSPSLGSGPYEQY